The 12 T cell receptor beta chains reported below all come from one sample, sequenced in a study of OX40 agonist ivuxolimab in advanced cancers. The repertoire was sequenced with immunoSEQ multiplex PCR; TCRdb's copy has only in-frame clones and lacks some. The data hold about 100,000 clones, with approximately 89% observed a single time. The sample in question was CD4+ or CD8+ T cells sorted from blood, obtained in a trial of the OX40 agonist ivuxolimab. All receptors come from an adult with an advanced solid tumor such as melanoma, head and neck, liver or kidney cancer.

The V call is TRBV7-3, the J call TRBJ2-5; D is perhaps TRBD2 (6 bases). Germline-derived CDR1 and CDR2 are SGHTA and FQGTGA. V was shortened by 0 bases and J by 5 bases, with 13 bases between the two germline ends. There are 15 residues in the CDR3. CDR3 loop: CASSLTGGVGETQYF. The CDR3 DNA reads TGTGCCAGCAGCTTAACTGGAGGGGTCGGGGAGACCCAGTACTTC.

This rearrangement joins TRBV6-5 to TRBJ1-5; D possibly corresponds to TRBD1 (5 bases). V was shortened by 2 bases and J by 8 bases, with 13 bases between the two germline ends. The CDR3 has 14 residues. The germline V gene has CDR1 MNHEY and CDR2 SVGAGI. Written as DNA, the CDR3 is TGTGCCAGCAGTTACAGAAAAGGGGCAAAGCCCCAGCATTTT. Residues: CASSYRKGAKPQHF.

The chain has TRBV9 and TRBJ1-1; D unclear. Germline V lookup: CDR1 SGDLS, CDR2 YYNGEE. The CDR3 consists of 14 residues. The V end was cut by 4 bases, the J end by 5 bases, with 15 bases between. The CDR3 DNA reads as TGTGCCAGCAGCCGCCGAGGGAAGGAAACTGAAGCTTTCTTT. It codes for CASSRRGKETEAFF.

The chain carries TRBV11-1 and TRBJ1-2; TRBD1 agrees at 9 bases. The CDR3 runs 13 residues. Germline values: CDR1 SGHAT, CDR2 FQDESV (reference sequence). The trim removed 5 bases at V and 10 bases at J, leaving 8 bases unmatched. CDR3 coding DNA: TGTGCCAGCAGCCACGGGACAGGGAGGTTCTACACCTTC. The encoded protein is CASSHGTGRFYTF.

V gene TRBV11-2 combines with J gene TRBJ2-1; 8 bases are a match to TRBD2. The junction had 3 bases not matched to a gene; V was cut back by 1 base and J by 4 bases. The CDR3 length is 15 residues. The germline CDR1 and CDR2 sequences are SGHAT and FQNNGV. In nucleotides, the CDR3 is TGTGCCAGCAGCTTAGCGGGAGGGAGGTACAATGAGCAGTTCTTC. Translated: CASSLAGGRYNEQFF.

This CDR3 reads CASRTGISGNTIYF. As DNA, the CDR3 is TGTGCCAGTAGAACAGGGATCTCTGGAAACACCATATATTTT. The gene calls are TRBV19 and TRBJ1-3, with D possibly being TRBD1 (6 bases). V shed 6 bases and J shed 0 bases, with 9 bases lying between them. The CDR3 extends over 14 amino acids. Germline lookup yields CDR1 LNHDA and CDR2 SQIVND (reference sequence).

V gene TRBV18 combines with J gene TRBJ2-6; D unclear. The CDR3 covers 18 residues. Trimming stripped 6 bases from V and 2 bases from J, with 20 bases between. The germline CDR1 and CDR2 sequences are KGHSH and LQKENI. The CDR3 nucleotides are TGTGCCAGCTCCCCAAGTAGTCTTTATAAGGCTGGGGCCAACGTCCTGACTTTC. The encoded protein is CASSPSSLYKAGANVLTF.

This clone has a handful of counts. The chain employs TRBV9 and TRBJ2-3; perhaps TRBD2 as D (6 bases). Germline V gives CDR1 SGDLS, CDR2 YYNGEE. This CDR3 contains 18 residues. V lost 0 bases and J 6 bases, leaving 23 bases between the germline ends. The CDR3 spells CASSVAGERRVAHDTQYF. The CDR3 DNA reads TGTGCCAGCAGCGTAGCCGGAGAGCGGAGGGTTGCCCACGATACGCAGTATTTT.

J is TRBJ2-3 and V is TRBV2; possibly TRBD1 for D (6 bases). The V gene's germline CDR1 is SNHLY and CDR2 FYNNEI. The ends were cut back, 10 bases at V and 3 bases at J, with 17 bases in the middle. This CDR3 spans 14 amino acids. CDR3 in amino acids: CATLLGGPTDTQYF. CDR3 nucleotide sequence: TGTGCCACCCTGCTAGGGGGACCGACAGATACGCAGTATTTT.

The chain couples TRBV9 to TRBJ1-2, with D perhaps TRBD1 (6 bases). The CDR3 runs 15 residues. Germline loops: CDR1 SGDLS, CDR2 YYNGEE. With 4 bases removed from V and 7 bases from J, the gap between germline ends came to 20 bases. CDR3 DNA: TGTGCCAGCAGCCCCGGCGGGGGCCCCGGTCTTGGCTACACCTTC. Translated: CASSPGGGPGLGYTF. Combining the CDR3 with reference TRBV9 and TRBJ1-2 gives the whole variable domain DSGVTQTPKHLITATGQRVTLRCSPRSGDLSVYWYQQSLDQGLQFLIQYYNGEERAKGNILERFSAQQFPDLHSELNLSSLELGDSALYFCASSPGGGPGLGYTFGSGTRLTVV.

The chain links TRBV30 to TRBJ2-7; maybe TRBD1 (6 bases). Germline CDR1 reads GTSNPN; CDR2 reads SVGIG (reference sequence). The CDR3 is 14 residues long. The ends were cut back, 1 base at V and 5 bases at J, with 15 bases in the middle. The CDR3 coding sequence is TGTGCCTGGAGTGAGGGGGTGAGCTGGAACGAGCAGTACTTC. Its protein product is CAWSEGVSWNEQYF.

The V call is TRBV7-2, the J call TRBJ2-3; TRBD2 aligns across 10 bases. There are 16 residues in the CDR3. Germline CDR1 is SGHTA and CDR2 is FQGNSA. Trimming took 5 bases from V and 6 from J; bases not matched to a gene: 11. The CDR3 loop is CASSPGLAALGDTQYF. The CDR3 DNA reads TGTGCCAGCAGCCCCGGACTAGCGGCCCTAGGGGATACGCAGTATTTT. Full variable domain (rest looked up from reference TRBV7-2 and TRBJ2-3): GAGVSQSPSNKVTEKGKDVELRCDPISGHTALYWYRQSLGQGLEFLIYFQGNSAPDKSGLPSDRFSAERTGGSVSTLTIQRTQQEDSAVYLCASSPGLAALGDTQYFGPGTRLTVL.